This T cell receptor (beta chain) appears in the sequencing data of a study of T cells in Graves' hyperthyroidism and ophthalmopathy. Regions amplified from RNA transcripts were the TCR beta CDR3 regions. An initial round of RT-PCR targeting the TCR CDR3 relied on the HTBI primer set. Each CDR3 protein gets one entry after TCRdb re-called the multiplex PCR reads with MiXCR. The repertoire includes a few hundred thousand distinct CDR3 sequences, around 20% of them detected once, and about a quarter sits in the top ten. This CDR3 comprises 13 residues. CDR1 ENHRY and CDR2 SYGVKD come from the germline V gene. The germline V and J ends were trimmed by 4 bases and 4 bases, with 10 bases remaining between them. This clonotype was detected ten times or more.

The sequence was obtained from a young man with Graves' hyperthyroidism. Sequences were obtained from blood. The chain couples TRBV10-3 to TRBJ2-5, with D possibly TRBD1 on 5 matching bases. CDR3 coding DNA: TGTGCCATCAGTGCGGTGGGGCTAGAGACCCAGTACTTC. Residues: CAISAVGLETQYF.